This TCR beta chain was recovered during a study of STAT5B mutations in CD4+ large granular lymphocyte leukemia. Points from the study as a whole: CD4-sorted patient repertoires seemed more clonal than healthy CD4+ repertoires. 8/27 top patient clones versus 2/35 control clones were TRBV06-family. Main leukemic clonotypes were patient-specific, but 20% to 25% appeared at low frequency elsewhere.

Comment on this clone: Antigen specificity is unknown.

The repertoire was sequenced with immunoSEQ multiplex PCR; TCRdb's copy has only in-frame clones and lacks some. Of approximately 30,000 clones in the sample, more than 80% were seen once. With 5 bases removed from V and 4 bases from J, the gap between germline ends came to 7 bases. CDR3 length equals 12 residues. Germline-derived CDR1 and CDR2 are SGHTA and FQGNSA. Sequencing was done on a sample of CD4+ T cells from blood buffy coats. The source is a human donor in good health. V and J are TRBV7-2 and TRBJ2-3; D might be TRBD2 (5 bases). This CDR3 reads CASSPGADTQYF. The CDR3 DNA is TGTGCCAGCAGCCCCGGGGCAGATACGCAGTATTTT. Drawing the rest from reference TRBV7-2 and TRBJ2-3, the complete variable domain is GAGVSQSPSNKVTEKGKDVELRCDPISGHTALYWYRQSLGQGLEFLIYFQGNSAPDKSGLPSDRFSAERTGGSVSTLTIQRTQQEDSAVYLCASSPGADTQYFGPGTRLTVL.